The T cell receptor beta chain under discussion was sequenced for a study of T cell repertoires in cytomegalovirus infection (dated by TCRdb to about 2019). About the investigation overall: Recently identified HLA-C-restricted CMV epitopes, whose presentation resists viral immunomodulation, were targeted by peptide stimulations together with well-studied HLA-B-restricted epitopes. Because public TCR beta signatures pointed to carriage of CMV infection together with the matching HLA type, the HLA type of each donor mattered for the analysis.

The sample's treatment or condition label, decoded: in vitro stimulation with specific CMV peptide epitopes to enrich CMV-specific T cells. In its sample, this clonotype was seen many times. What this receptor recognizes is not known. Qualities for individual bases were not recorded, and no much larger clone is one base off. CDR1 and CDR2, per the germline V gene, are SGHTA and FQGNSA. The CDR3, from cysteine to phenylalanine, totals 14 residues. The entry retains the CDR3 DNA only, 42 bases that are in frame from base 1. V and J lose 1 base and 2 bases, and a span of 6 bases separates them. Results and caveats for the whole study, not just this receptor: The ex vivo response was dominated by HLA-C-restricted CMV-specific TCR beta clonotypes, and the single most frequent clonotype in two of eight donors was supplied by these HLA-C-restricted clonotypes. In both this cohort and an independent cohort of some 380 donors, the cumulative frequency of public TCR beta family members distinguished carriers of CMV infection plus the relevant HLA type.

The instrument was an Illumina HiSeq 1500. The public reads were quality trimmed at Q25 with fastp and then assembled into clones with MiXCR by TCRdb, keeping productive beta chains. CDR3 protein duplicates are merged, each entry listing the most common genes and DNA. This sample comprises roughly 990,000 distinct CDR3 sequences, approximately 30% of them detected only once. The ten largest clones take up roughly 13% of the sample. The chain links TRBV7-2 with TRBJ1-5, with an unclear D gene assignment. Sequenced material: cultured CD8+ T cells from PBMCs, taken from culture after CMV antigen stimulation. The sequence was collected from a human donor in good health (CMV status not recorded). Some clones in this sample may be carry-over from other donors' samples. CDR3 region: CASSLGVGNQPQHF. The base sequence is TGTGCCAGCAGCTTAGGGGTTGGCAATCAGCCCCAGCATTTT.